The subject of this entry is one T cell receptor (beta chain). The data were produced by immunoSEQ multiplex PCR, yet TCRdb's version contains in-frame clones alone and is incomplete. The sample shows 200,000 to 250,000 clones, 80% to 85% of them seen only once. This sample stems from a study of blood T cell repertoires in COVID-19. J lost 5 bases, V lost 4 bases, and 8 bases had no gene match. This CDR3 is built from 16 residues. Germline-derived CDR1 and CDR2 are MNHEY and SVGAGI. The sequenced sample was peripheral blood. This sequence was found in a woman aged 25-40 years who had recovered from COVID-19. The chain uses TRBV6-5 and TRBJ2-1, with TRBD2 matching over 10 bases. The CDR3 protein is CASSWTPSGSDNEQFF. In DNA, the CDR3 is TGTGCCAGCAGTTGGACCCCTAGCGGGAGTGACAATGAGCAGTTCTTC.